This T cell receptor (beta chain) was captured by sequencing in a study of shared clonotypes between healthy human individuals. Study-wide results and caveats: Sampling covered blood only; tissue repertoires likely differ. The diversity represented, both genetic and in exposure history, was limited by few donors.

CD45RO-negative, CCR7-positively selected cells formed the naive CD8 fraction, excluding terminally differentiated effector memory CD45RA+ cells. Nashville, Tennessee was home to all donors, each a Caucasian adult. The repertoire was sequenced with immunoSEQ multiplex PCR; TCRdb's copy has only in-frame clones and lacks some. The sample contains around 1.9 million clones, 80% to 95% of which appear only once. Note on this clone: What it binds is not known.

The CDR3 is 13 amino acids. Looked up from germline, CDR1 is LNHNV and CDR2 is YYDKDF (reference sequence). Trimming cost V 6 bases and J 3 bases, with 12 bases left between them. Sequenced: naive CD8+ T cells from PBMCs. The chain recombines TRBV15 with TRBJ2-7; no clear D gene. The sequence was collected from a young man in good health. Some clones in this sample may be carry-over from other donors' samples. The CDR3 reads CATSGRSFYEQYF. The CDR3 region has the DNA TGTGCCACCAGTGGTCGGTCTTTCTACGAGCAGTACTTC.